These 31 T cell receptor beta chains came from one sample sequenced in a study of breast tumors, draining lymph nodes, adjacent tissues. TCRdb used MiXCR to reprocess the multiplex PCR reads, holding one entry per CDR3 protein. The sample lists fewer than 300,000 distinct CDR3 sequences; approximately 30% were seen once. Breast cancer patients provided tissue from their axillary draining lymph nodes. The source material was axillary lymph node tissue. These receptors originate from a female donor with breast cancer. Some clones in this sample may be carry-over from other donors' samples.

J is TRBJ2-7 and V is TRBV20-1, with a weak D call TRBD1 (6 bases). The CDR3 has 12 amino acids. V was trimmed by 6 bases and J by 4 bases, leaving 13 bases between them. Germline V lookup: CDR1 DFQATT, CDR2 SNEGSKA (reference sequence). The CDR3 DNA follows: TGCAGTGCCTGCCCAGGGGATTACGAGCAGTACTTC. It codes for CSACPGDYEQYF.

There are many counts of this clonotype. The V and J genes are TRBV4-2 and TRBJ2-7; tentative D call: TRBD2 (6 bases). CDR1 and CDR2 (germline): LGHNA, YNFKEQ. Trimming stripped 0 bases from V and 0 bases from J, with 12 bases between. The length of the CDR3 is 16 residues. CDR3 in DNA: TGTGCCAGCAGCCAAGATGGACGGGAGACCTCCTACGAGCAGTACTTC. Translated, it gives CASSQDGRETSYEQYF.

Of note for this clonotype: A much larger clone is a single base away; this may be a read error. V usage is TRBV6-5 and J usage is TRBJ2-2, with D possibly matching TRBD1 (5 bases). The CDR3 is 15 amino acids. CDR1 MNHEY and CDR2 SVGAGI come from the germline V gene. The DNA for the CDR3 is TGTGCCAGCACTTACGCCCAGGGAAAGGTCGGGGAGCTGTTTTTT. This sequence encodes CASTYAQGKVGELFF.

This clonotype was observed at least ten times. The CDR3 nucleotides are TGTGCCACCGCTAGGAGCTCCTACAATGAGCAGTTCTTC. Translated: CATARSSYNEQFF. V usage is TRBV24-1 and J usage is TRBJ2-1; the D is unclear. The germline gives CDR1 KGHDR, CDR2 SFDVKD. The CDR3 loop spans 13 amino acids. Trimming removed 9 bases at V and 0 bases at J, with 8 bases between.

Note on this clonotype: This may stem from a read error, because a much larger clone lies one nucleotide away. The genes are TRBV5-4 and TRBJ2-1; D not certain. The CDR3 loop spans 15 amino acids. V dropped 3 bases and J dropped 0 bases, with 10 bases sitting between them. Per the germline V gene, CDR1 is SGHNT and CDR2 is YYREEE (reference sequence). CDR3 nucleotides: TGTGCCAGCAGCTCTTTTGTAGCCTCCTACAATGAGCAGTTCTTC. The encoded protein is CASSSFVASYNEQFF.

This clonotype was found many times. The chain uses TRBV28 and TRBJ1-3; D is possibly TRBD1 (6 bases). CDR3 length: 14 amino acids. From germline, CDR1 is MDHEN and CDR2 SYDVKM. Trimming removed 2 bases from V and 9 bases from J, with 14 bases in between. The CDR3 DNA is TGTGCCAGCAGTTTAAGGGGGGCCTGGGCCACCATATATTTT. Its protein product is CASSLRGAWATIYF. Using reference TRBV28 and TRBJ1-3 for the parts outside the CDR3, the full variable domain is DVKVTQSSRYLVKRTGEKVFLECVQDMDHENMFWYRQDPGLGLRLIYFSYDVKMKEKGDIPEGYSVSREKKERFSLILESASTNQTSMYLCASSLRGAWATIYFGEGSWLTVV.

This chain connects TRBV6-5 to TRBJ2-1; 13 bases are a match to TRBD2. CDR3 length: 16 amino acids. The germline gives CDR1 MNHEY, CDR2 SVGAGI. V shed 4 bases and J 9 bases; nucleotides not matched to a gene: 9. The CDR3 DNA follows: TGTGCCAGCAGTTCCTCGCGGACTAGCGGGAGCAGTGAGCAGTTCTTC. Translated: CASSSSRTSGSSEQFF.

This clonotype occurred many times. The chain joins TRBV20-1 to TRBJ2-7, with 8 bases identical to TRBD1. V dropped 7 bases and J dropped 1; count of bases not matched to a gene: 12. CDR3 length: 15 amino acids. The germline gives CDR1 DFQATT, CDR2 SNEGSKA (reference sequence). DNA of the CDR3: TGCAGTGTCCAAGTGAGCAGGGGGCTGTCCTACGAGCAGTACTTC. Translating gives CSVQVSRGLSYEQYF.

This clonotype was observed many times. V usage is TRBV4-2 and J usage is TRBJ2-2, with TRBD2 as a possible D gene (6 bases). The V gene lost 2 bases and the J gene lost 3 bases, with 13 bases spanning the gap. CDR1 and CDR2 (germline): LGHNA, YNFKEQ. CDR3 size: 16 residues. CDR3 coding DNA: TGTGCCAGCAGCCAATCTTGGAGGGGAGACACCGGGGAGCTGTTTTTT. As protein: CASSQSWRGDTGELFF.

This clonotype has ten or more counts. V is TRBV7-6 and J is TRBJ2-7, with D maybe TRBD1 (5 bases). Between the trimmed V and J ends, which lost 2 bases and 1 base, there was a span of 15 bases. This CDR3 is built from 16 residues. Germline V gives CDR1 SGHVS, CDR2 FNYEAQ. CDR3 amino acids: CASSLRGREGSYEQYF. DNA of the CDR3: TGTGCCAGCAGCTTAAGGGGCAGGGAAGGGTCCTACGAGCAGTACTTC.

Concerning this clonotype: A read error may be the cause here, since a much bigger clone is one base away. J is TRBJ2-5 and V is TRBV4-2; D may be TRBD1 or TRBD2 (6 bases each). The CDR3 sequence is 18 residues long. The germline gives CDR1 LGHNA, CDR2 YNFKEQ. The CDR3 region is CASSQDLAAGQDHETQYF. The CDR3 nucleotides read TGTGCCAGCAGCCAAGATCTCGCGGCGGGACAAGACCATGAGACCCAGTACTTC.

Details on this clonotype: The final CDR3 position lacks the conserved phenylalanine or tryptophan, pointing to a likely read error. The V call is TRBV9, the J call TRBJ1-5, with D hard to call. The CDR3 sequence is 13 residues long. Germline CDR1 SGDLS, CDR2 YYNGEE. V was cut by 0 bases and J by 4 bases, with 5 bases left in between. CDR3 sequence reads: CASSVDPNQPQHS. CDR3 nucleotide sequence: TGTGCCAGCAGCGTAGACCCAAATCAGCCCCAGCATTCT.

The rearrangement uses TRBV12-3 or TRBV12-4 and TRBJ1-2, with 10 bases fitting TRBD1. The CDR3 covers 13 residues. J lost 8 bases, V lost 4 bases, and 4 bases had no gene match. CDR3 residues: CASSYGQGGGYTF. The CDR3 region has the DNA TGTGCCAGCAGTTACGGACAGGGGGGAGGCTACACCTTC.

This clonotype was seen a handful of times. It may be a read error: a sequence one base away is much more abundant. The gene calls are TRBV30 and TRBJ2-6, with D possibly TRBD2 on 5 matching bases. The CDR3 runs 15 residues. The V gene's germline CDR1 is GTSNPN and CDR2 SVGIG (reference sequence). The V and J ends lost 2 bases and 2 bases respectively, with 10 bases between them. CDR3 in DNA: TGTGCCTGGAGTATGTTCGGGACTGGGGCCAACGTCCTGACTTTC. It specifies CAWSMFGTGANVLTF.

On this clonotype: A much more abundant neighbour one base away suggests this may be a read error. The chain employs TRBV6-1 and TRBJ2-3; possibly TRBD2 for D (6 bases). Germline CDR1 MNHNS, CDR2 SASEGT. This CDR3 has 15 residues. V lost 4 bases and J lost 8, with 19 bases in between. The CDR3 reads CASSGRVRGMGTQYF. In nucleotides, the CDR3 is TGTGCCAGCAGTGGACGGGTACGGGGGATGGGTACGCAGTATTTT.

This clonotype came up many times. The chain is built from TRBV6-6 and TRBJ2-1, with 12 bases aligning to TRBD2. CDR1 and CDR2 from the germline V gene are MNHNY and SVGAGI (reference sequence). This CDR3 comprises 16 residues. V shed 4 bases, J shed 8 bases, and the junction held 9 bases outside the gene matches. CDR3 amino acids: CASSSYKGLAGDEQFF. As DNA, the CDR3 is TGTGCCAGCAGTTCCTACAAGGGACTAGCGGGCGATGAGCAGTTCTTC.

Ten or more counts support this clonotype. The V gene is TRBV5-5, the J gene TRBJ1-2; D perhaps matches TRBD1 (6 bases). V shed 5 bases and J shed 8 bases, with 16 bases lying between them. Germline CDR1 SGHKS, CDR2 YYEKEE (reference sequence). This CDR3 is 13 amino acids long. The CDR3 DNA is TGTGCCAGCAGTCGTAACAGGGTTGAAGGCTACACCTTC. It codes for CASSRNRVEGYTF.

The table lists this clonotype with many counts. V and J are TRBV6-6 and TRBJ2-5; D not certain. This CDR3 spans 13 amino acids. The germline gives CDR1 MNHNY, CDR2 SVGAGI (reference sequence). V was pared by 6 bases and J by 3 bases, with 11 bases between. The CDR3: CASRTLGEETQYF. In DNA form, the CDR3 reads TGTGCCAGCAGGACTCTAGGAGAAGAGACCCAGTACTTC.

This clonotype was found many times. CDR3: CASSHPRLVEQYF. CDR3 bases: TGTGCCAGCAGTCACCCCCGACTAGTCGAGCAGTACTTC. The chain joins TRBV6-6 to TRBJ2-7; D possibly corresponds to TRBD2 (6 bases). Between the trimmed V and J ends, which lost 5 bases and 6 bases, there was a span of 14 bases. The CDR3 consists of 13 residues. The germline CDR1 and CDR2 sequences are MNHNY and SVGAGI (reference sequence).

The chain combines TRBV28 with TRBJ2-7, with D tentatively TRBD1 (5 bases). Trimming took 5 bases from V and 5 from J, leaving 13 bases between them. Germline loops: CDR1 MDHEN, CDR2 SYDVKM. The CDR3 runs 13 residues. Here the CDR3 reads CASSLLGADEQYF. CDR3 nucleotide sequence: TGTGCCAGCAGTCTCTTAGGGGCCGACGAGCAGTACTTC.

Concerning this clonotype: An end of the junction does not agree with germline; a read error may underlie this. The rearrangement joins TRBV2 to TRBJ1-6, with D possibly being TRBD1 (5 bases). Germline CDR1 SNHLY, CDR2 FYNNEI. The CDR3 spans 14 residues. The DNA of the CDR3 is TGTGCCAGTAGTGACAGTCGTTCTAATTCACCCCCCCACTTT. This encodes CASSDSRSNSPPHF. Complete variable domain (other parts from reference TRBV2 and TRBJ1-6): EPEVTQTPSHQVTQMGQEVILRCVPISNHLYFYWYRQILGQKVEFLVSFYNNEISEKSEIFDDQFSVERPDGSNFTLKIRSTKLEDSAMYFCASSDSRSNSPPHFGNGTRLTVT.

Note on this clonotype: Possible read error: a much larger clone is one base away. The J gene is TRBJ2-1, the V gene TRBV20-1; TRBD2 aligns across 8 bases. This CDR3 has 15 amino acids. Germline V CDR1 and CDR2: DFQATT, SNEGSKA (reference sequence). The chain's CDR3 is CSARAWAGGYNGQFF. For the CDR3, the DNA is TGCAGTGCTAGGGCCTGGGCGGGAGGTTACAATGGGCAGTTCTTC.

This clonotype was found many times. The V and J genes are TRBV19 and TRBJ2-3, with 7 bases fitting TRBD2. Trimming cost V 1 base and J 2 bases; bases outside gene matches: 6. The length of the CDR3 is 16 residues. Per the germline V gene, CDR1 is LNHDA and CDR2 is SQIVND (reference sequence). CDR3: CASSIVGAGTTDTQYF. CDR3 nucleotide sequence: TGTGCCAGTAGTATAGTCGGAGCGGGGACCACAGATACGCAGTATTTT.

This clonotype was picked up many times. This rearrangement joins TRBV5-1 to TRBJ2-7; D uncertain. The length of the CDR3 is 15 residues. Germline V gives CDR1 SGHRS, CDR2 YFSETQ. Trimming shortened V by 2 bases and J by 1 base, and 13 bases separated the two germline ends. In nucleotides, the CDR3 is TGCGCCAGCAGCTTCCGGCCTGGGATGTCCTACGAGCAGTACTTC. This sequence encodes CASSFRPGMSYEQYF.

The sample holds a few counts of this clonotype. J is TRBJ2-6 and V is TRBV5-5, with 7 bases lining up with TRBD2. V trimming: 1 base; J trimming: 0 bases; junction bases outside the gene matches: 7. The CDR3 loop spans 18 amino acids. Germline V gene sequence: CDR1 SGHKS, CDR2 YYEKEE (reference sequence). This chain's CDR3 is CASSLFSGGPSGANVLTF. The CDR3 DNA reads TGTGCCAGCAGCTTGTTTTCGGGAGGCCCCTCTGGGGCCAACGTCCTGACTTTC.

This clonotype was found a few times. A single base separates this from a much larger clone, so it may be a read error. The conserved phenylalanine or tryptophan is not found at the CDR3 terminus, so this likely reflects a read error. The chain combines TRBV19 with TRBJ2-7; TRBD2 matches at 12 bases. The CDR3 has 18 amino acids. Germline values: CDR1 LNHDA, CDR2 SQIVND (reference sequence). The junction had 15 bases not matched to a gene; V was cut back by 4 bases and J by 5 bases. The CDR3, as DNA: TGTGCCAGTAGTACCCGACGACTAGCGGGAGTATCGGCCCACGAGCAGTACCTC. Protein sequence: CASSTRRLAGVSAHEQYL.

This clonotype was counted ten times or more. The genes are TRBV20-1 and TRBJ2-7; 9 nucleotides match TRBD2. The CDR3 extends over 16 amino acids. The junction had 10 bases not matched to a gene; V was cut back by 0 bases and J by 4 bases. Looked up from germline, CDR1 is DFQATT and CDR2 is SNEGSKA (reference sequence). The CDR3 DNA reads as TGCAGTGCTAGAGATCAGGGGCGGGAGGGTTTTTACGAGCAGTACTTC. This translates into CSARDQGREGFYEQYF.

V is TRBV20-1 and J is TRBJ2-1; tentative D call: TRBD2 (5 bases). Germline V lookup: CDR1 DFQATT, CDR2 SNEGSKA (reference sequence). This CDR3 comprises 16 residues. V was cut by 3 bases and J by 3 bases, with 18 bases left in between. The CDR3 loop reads CSASGKGNPYYNEQFF. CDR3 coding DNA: TGCAGTGCTAGCGGGAAAGGGAATCCGTACTACAATGAGCAGTTCTTC.

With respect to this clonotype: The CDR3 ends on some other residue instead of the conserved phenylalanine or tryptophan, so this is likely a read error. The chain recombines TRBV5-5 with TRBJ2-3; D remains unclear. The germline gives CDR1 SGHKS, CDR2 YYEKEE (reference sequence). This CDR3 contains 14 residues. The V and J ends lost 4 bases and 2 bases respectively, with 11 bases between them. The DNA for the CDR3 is TGTGCCAGCAGCAGAAGGCAGGACACAGATACGCAGTATCTT. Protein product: CASSRRQDTDTQYL.

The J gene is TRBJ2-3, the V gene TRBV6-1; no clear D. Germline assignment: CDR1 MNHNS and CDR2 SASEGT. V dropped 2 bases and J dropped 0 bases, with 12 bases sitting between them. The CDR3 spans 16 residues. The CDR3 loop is CASSEPAETSTDTQYF. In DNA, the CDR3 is TGTGCCAGCAGTGAACCGGCGGAGACTAGCACAGATACGCAGTATTTT.

Here the CDR3 DNA reads TGCGCCAGCAGCTCCGGGACAGGGATCACAGATACGCAGTATTTT. Its protein product is CASSSGTGITDTQYF. The rearrangement uses TRBV5-1 and TRBJ2-3, with 9 positions matching TRBD1. The CDR3 loop spans 15 amino acids. V lost 3 bases to trimming and J lost 2 bases; unmatched junction nucleotides: 4. CDR1 is SGHRS and CDR2 is YFSETQ in the germline V gene.